The entry that follows covers one T cell receptor beta chain sequence. This entry belongs to a study of control samples from healthy donors and cancer patients. CDR1 and CDR2 from the germline V gene are MDHEN and SYDVKM. This CDR3 is built from 15 residues. With 4 bases removed from V and 8 bases from J, the gap between germline ends came to 15 bases. Produced via immunoSEQ multiplex PCR; TCRdb's table is partial and in-frame only. The sample shows about 89,000 clones, roughly 86% of them seen only once. J is TRBJ1-6 and V is TRBV28; D is perhaps TRBD1 (5 bases). What was sequenced was blood. This clonotype was obtained from a man under 40 in good health. CDR3 protein: CASSSIDRTYSPLHF. The CDR3 coding sequence is TGTGCCAGCAGTTCAATCGACAGAACATATTCACCCCTCCACTTT.